This T cell receptor (beta chain) was recorded in a study of regulatory T cells in long-lasting Graves disease. V was pared by 2 bases and J by 0 bases, with 17 bases between. The CDR3 spans 17 residues. CDR1 and CDR2 from the germline V gene are SGDLS and YYNGEE. Combining iRepertoire HTBI primers with Arm-PCR of CDR3 regions, the authors built TCR beta libraries. Each CDR3 protein is one row after TCRdb ran MiXCR on the multiplex PCR reads. This table holds 550,000 or so distinct CDR3 sequences, 12% found once. At least ten counts were recorded for this clonotype. Its antigen is still unknown. The study, taken as a whole, reports: Lower TCR diversity characterized persistent Graves' patients relative to newly diagnosed patients. Under persistent disease, TRBV28, TRBJ1-2 and TRBJ2-5 were used preferentially.

Regarding time point: newly diagnosed GD, antithyroid drugs for less than 3 months. After RNA was extracted from PBMCs, the TCR library was made from it. These data also formed part of another study, on T cells in Graves' hyperthyroidism and ophthalmopathy. This second report adds: Pregnant or lactating patients were excluded, as were those with uncontrolled infection or other autoimmune disease.

The chain has TRBV9 and TRBJ2-5; D possibly corresponds to TRBD2 (5 bases). The clonotype originates from a woman in her thirties with Graves disease. The sample here was peripheral blood mononuclear cells (PBMCs), taken at new diagnosis, from a patient treated with antithyroid drugs. The CDR3 loop reads CASSVASGRRYQETQYF. The DNA for the CDR3 is TGTGCCAGCAGCGTCGCCAGTGGACGGAGGTACCAAGAGACCCAGTACTTC.